These T cell receptor beta chains were read from a single sample in a study of CD8 T cells in ankylosing spondylitis. TCRdb analysed the 5' RACE reads with MiXCR anew, one entry per CDR3 protein. The top ten clones hold approximately 0.51% of a sample with about 840,000 distinct CDR3 sequences, around 11% of them seen once. The sample consisted of blood, either unsorted or a sorted T cell fraction (not recorded which). The source of these receptors is a male donor with ankylosing spondylitis. CDR3s include the opening cysteine and the closing phenylalanine or tryptophan. The D gene is left open where the match is weak. A row's size may be missing; if present it is once, few, many or a size class.

j_call	v_call	clone_size	d_call	cdr3_aa	cdr3_nt
TRBJ2-7	TRBV20-1	few	TRBD1	CSGAIDRGTYEQYF	TGCAGTGGAGCAATTGACAGGGGGACCTACGAGCAGTACTTC
TRBJ2-5	TRBV6-2/TRBV6-3	few	.	CASSYWAGQETQYF	TGTGCCAGCAGTTACTGGGCAGGGCAAGAGACCCAGTACTTC
TRBJ2-1	TRBV5-1	many	TRBD2	CASTQGAGGNEQFF	TGCGCCAGCACCCAGGGAGCGGGGGGAAATGAGCAGTTCTTC
TRBJ1-5	TRBV20-1	.	.	CSANQPQHF	TGCAGTGCTAATCAGCCCCAGCATTTT
TRBJ2-3	TRBV20-1	.	.	CSAPASSGADTQYF	TGCAGTGCTCCCGCTAGTTCCGGCGCTGATACGCAGTATTTT
TRBJ1-1	TRBV20-1	many	TRBD1	CSARGGGAGNTEAFF	TGCAGTGCTAGGGGAGGGGGCGCGGGGAACACTGAAGCTTTCTTT
TRBJ2-2	TRBV9	.	TRBD2	CASRPPSGGTGELFF	TGTGCCAGCCGACCACCAAGCGGGGGAACCGGGGAGCTGTTTTTT
TRBJ1-3	TRBV10-1	few	.	CASSLSDVHSGNTIYF	TGCGCCAGCAGTCTATCGGACGTGCACTCTGGAAACACCATATATTTT
TRBJ2-1	TRBV4-2	.	.	CASSLQDREQFF	TGTGCCAGCAGCCTCCAGGACCGTGAGCAGTTCTTC
TRBJ2-1	TRBV11-2	.	TRBD2	CASTMIAGDHEQFF	TGTGCCAGCACAATGATTGCGGGAGACCATGAGCAGTTCTTC
TRBJ1-5	TRBV18	.	.	CASSPSKLNQPQHF	TGTGCCAGCTCTCCCAGTAAATTGAATCAGCCCCAGCATTTT
TRBJ2-3	TRBV27	.	.	CASRRADSTDTQYF	TGTGCCTCTCGACGGGCGGATAGCACAGATACGCAGTATTTT
TRBJ1-2	TRBV4-2	.	.	CASSQVSTYGYTF	TGTGCCAGCAGCCAAGTATCGACATATGGCTACACCTTC
TRBJ2-1	TRBV20-1	few	TRBD2	CSARDPTSGGANEQFF	TGCAGTGCTAGAGATCCTACTAGCGGGGGGGCGAATGAGCAGTTCTTC
TRBJ2-3	TRBV20-1	.	TRBD1	CGNRGLADTQYF	TGCGGCAACAGGGGGTTAGCAGATACGCAGTATTTT
TRBJ2-1	TRBV5-1	few	.	CASSLNERGEQFF	TGCGCCAGCAGCTTGAACGAACGGGGGGAGCAGTTCTTC
TRBJ1-2	TRBV7-2	.	TRBD1	CASSLQLRQGNYGYTF	TGTGCCAGCAGCTTACAGTTGCGACAGGGGAACTATGGCTACACCTTC